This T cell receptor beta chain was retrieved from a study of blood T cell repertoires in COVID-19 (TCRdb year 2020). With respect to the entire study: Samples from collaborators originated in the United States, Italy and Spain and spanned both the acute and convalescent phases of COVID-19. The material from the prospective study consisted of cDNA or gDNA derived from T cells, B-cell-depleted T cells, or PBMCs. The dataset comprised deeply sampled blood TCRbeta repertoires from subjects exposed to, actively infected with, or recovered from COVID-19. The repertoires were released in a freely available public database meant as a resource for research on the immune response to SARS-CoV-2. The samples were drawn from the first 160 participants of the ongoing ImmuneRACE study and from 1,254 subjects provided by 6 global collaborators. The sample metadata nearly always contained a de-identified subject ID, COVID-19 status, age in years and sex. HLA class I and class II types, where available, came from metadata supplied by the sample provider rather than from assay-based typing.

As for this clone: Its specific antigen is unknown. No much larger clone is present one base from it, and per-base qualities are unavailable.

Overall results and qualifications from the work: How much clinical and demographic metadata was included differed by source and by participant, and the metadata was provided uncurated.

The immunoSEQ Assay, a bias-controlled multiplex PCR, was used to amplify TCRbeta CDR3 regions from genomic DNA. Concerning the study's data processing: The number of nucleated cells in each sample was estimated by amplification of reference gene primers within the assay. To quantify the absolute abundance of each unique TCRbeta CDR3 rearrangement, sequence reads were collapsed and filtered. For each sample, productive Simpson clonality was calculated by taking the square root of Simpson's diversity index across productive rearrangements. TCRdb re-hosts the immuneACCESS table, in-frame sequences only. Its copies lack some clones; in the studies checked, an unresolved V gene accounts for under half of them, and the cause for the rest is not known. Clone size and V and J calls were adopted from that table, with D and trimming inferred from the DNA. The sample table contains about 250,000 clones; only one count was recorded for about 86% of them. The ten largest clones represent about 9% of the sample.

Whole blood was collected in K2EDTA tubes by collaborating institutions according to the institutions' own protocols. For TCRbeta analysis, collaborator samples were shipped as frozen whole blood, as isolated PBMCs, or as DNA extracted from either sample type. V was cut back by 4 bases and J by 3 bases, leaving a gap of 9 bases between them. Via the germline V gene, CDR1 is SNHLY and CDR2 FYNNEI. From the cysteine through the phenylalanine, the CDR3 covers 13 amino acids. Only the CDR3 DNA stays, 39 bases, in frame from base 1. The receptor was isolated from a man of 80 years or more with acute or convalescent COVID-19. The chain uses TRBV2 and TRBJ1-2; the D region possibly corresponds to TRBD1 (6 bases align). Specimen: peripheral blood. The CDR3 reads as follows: CASSVSGDYGYTF. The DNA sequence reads TGTGCCAGCAGTGTATCAGGGGACTATGGCTACACCTTC. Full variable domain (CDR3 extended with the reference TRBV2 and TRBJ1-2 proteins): EPEVTQTPSHQVTQMGQEVILRCVPISNHLYFYWYRQILGQKVEFLVSFYNNEISEKSEIFDDQFSVERPDGSNFTLKIRSTKLEDSAMYFCASSVSGDYGYTFGSGTRLTVV.